The clone carrying this TCR beta chain was found many times. Its antigen remains unknown. CDR3 and TCR beta VDJ profiling relied on a genomic DNA template. TCRdb re-called the reads with MiXCR, one entry per CDR3 protein. The sample lists 75,000 to 80,000 distinct CDR3 sequences; about three quarters were seen once. The germline V gene has CDR1 DFQATT and CDR2 SNEGSKA (reference sequence). This CDR3 has 14 amino acids. The germline V and J ends were trimmed by 4 bases and 4 bases, with 14 bases remaining between them. The data were taken from a study of CD8+CD57+ T cells in acquired aplastic anemia. Study at large: An average of roughly 3 ug of DNA was obtained from sorted CD4+ and CD8+ cells. Whole-study results and caveats: Sharing between patients and controls was observed for twenty-nine CD8+ CDR3 sequences.

CD8+CD57+ cell expansion, shown by flow cytometry, had occurred in the patients selected for sequencing. All patients had severe acquired aplastic anemia. When blood sampling took place, the patients had received no therapy. The sequence came from a human donor with aplastic anemia. The chain links TRBV20-1 to TRBJ1-3; no clear D. The sequenced sample consisted of sorted CD4+, CD8+, or CD8+CD57+ T cells (not recorded which) from PBMCs. Here the CDR3 reads CSATRSNQGNTIYF. The DNA for the CDR3 is TGCAGTGCTACCCGGAGCAACCAGGGAAACACCATATATTTT.